This is a list of T cell receptor beta chains from one sample in a study of cytomegalovirus exposure and HLA in healthy donors. Clones were sequenced by immunoSEQ multiplex PCR, and TCRdb holds only the in-frame ones, with some missing. The sample consists of under 150,000 clones, approximately 80% of them appearing once. The sample was PBMCs. These receptor sequences come from a woman between 40 and 55 years old in good health and CMV-seronegative. Each CDR3 is given with its conserved first and last residue. Each record gives: clone size, D gene, J gene, V gene, CDR3 DNA, CDR3 protein. The D gene is left open where the match is weak. Clone size is stated in some rows and not others, as once, few, many or a class when expanded.

- | TRBD1 | TRBJ1-1 | TRBV29-1 | TGCAGCGTTGGGACAGGGGACGGTACTGAAGCTTTCTTT | CSVGTGDGTEAFF
few | - | TRBJ1-1 | TRBV4-1 | TGCGCCAGCAGCCAGAGACAGGACACGATCACTGAAGCTTTCTTT | CASSQRQDTITEAFF
- | TRBD1 | TRBJ1-1 | TRBV2 | TGTGCCAGCAGTGAATGGACAGGGGAGAACACTGAAGCTTTCTTT | CASSEWTGENTEAFF
- | - | TRBJ2-7 | TRBV4-3 | TGCGCCAGCAGCCAAGATAGAAGCTACGAGCAGTACTTC | CASSQDRSYEQYF
- | - | TRBJ2-1 | TRBV20-1 | TGCAGTGCTAGAACAGACAATGAGCAGTTCTTC | CSARTDNEQFF
- | TRBD2 | TRBJ2-5 | TRBV5-6 | TGTGCCAGCAGCCGCCGGTTTGCGGGAGGGCAAGAGACCCAGTACTTC | CASSRRFAGGQETQYF
- | - | TRBJ1-6 | TRBV5-1 | TGCGCCAGCAGCTTGCGACAGCTGAGCTCCTATAATTCACCCCTCCACTTT | CASSLRQLSSYNSPLHF
- | TRBD2 | TRBJ2-7 | TRBV4-3 | TGCGCCAGCAGCCAAGATCGGGGAAGCGGGGGGACCTACGAGCAGTACTTC | CASSQDRGSGGTYEQYF
- | - | TRBJ1-1 | TRBV29-1 | TGCAGCGTTTCAGGTTCGGCCCTCACTGAAGCTTTCTTT | CSVSGSALTEAFF
- | TRBD2 | TRBJ2-1 | TRBV4-1 | TGCGCCAGCAGCCAGGACGGGACTAGCTCCTACAATGAGCAGTTCTTC | CASSQDGTSSYNEQFF
- | TRBD1 | TRBJ2-7 | TRBV4-3 | TGCGCCAGCAGCTTTAGGACAGGGGTGATTTACGAGCAGTACTTC | CASSFRTGVIYEQYF
few | TRBD1 | TRBJ1-5 | TRBV7-4 | TGTGCCAGCAGCTATCTGTCGACAGGGGGCAGCGGGAGCAATCAGCCCCAGCATTTT | CASSYLSTGGSGSNQPQHF
- | - | TRBJ2-2 | TRBV4-2 | TGTGCCAGCAGACATCGATCACCGAACACCGGGGAGCTGTTTTTT | CASRHRSPNTGELFF
- | TRBD2 | TRBJ2-1 | TRBV6-4 | TGTGCCAGCAGTGACTCTGGGCTAGCGGGACACAATGAGCAGTTCTTC | CASSDSGLAGHNEQFF
- | TRBD1 | TRBJ1-5 | TRBV18 | TGTGCCAGCTCACCCCAGGGGGCATCGGATCAGCCCCAGCATTTT | CASSPQGASDQPQHF
- | - | TRBJ1-1 | TRBV25-1 | TGTGCCAGCAGTGAATTTGGGGGCCTTGAAGCTTTCTTT | CASSEFGGLEAFF
- | TRBD1 | TRBJ2-2 | TRBV4-3 | TGCGCCAGCAGCCGCGGGACAGGGGGTGGGACCGGGGAGCTGTTTTTT | CASSRGTGGGTGELFF
once | TRBD1 | TRBJ1-2 | TRBV9 | TGTGCCAGCAGCGGGAGCAGGGGGCATGGCTACACCTTC | CASSGSRGHGYTF
few | - | TRBJ2-1 | TRBV4-3 | TGCGCCAGCAGCCAGACGACTAGTCCATACAATGAGCAGTTCTTC | CASSQTTSPYNEQFF
- | - | TRBJ2-5 | TRBV9 | TGTGCCAGCAGCGTAGAGGCCCGAGCGGAGACCCAGTACTTC | CASSVEARAETQYF
- | - | TRBJ1-2 | TRBV6-1 | TGTGCCAGCAAAGTAACAGGGTCAGGGGGCTACACCTTC | CASKVTGSGGYTF
once | - | TRBJ2-1 | TRBV5-8 | TGTGCCAGCAGCTTGGGCGGGTCCGAGTTCTTC | CASSLGGSEFF
- | TRBD1 | TRBJ2-7 | TRBV4-1 | TGCGCCAGCAGCCATGATACAGGGGGACCAAATGAGCAGTACTTC | CASSHDTGGPNEQYF
- | - | TRBJ2-7 | TRBV5-4 | TGTGCCAGCAGCCGACGGACACACAACTTCTACGAGCAGTACTTC | CASSRRTHNFYEQYF
once | - | TRBJ1-2 | TRBV27 | TGTGCCAGCAGTTTAGCCAGATCCTATGGCTACACCTTC | CASSLARSYGYTF
- | - | TRBJ2-5 | TRBV27 | TGTGCCAGCAGTTTCGGGCAGGGAATCCAAGAGACCCAGTACTTC | CASSFGQGIQETQYF
- | TRBD2 | TRBJ2-1 | TRBV29-1 | TGCAGCGTTGCGGGGGGGCCTGAGCAGTTCTTC | CSVAGGPEQFF
- | - | TRBJ2-5 | TRBV6-5 | TGTGCCAGCAGTTACCTGGAGACCCAGTACTTC | CASSYLETQYF
- | TRBD2 | TRBJ2-5 | TRBV20-1 | TGCAGTGGCCTACTAGCGGAGACCCAGTACTTC | CSGLLAETQYF
- | TRBD2 | TRBJ2-7 | TRBV4-1 | TGCGCCAGCAGCCAAGGGTGGCCAGCGGGAGCAGTTTACGAGCAGTACTTC | CASSQGWPAGAVYEQYF
- | - | TRBJ2-2 | TRBV7-9 | TGTGCCAGCACCACGCGGCTAGCTGCCACCGGGGAGCTGTTTTTT | CASTTRLAATGELFF
- | - | TRBJ2-7 | TRBV2 | TGTGCCAGCAGGGGCCACGAGCAGTACTTC | CASRGHEQYF
- | - | TRBJ2-4 | TRBV19 | TGTGCCAGTAGCTCATTGGAGACCTTCACGGACATTCAGTACTTC | CASSSLETFTDIQYF
- | - | TRBJ2-1 | TRBV11-3 | TGTGCCAGCAGCTTAGGCGGCACCCAGCAGTTCTTC | CASSLGGTQQFF
- | TRBD1 | TRBJ2-3 | TRBV5-8 | TGTGCCAGCAGCTTGTGGACAGGGGCAAGGACAGATACGCAGTATTTT | CASSLWTGARTDTQYF
- | TRBD1 | TRBJ1-5 | TRBV19 | TGTGCCAGTACCCCGGGACAGCTCAATCAGCCCCAGCATTTT | CASTPGQLNQPQHF
- | - | TRBJ1-2 | TRBV7-9 | TGTGCCAGCAGCCCCGCCGGGGTCTACGGCTACACCTTC | CASSPAGVYGYTF
- | TRBD1 | TRBJ1-1 | TRBV27 | TGTGCCAGCAGTTCCGGACCCAGGGGACAGGGGTGGGTTTTCTTT | CASSSGPRGQGWVFF
- | TRBD1 | TRBJ1-6 | TRBV27 | TGTGCCAGCAGTTTGAGGGGAGCCGGGACAGGGGGATCACCCCTCCACTTT | CASSLRGAGTGGSPLHF
once | - | TRBJ1-1 | TRBV10-1 | TGCGCCAGCAGTGACAGACGGGAATCATCGACTGAAGCTTTCTTT | CASSDRRESSTEAFF
- | - | TRBJ2-2 | TRBV19 | TGTGCCAGTAGTAAAGCAGGGTCGGGCACCGGGGAGCTGTTTTTT | CASSKAGSGTGELFF